This is a list of T cell receptor beta chains from one sample in a study of patients and donors after allogeneic stem cell transplantation. One entry per CDR3 protein results from TCRdb running MiXCR on the RT-PCR reads. Of approximately 150,000 distinct CDR3 sequences listed, 25% to 35% are singletons. The material sequenced was blood, either unsorted or a sorted T cell fraction (not recorded which). The receptors come from a human donor who was either an allogeneic HSCT recipient or a stem cell or donor lymphocyte infusion donor (not recorded which). It is not recorded whose cells these are; they may come from a transplant donor. CDR3s include the opening cysteine and the closing phenylalanine or tryptophan. Each record gives: J gene, V gene, D gene, clone size, CDR3 DNA, CDR3 protein. D genes are given only for firm matches. Not every row has a clone size; where given, it reads once, few, many or a size class.

TRBJ2-7,TRBV5-1,-,-,TGCGCCAGCAGCTTAGTGTTTTCGGGGTCAAGAACCTACGAGCAGTACTTC,CASSLVFSGSRTYEQYF
TRBJ2-7,TRBV7-6,-,many,TGTGCCAGCAGCTTAGGCGTATCCTACGAGCAGTACTTC,CASSLGVSYEQYF
TRBJ1-1,TRBV10-1,-,few,TGCGCCAGCAGTCCCGCTCCCTCGGGTACTGAAGCTTTCTTT,CASSPAPSGTEAFF
TRBJ1-1,TRBV20-1,-,few,TGCAGGATCGATGGCACTGAAGCTTTCTTT,CRIDGTEAFF
TRBJ2-7,TRBV6-2/TRBV6-3,TRBD2,-,TGTGCCAGCAGTCCGGGACTAAACTACGAGCAGTACTTC,CASSPGLNYEQYF
TRBJ2-7,TRBV20-1,TRBD2,-,TGCAGTGTTGGGGAGGGCTACGAGCAGTACTTC,CSVGEGYEQYF
TRBJ2-1,TRBV24-1,TRBD2,-,TGTGCCACCAGTGAATCCGGACTAGCGGGAGGGCCATGGGGTGAGCAGTTCTTC,CATSESGLAGGPWGEQFF
TRBJ2-7,TRBV28,-,few,TGTGCCAGCAGTTGGGGGGACGAGCAGTACTTC,CASSWGDEQYF
TRBJ2-5,TRBV23-1,-,-,TGCGCCAGCAGTCGATTACCACCTGGAGGGAAAGAGACCCAGTACTTC,CASSRLPPGGKETQYF
TRBJ1-1,TRBV12-3/TRBV12-4,-,many,TGTGCCAGCAGCGGGGGGACTGAAGCTTTCTTT,CASSGGTEAFF
TRBJ2-2,TRBV20-1,-,-,TGCAGTGCTAGAGGAGCCCCGGAGCGGACGAACACCGGGGAGCTGTTTTTT,CSARGAPERTNTGELFF
TRBJ2-3,TRBV10-3,-,few,TGTGCCATCAGTGACCATCTGAAGGGAAGGGCAGATACGCAGTATTTT,CAISDHLKGRADTQYF
TRBJ2-4,TRBV2,TRBD2,-,TGTGCCAGCACTACGGGACTAGCGGGCTTGAGAAACGTTCAGTACTTC,CASTTGLAGLRNVQYF
TRBJ2-7,TRBV6-5,TRBD1,-,TGTGCCAGCAGTTACGAGACCCGAGGACAGGGCGAGCAGTACTTC,CASSYETRGQGEQYF
TRBJ2-1,TRBV28,TRBD2,-,TGTGCCAGCAGTTTATTCCCTAGCGGGCTATCCTACAATGAGCAGTTCTTC,CASSLFPSGLSYNEQFF
TRBJ1-1,TRBV5-1,-,-,TGCGCCAGCAGCTTGTGGGGTGGAATGAACACTGAAGCTTTCTTT,CASSLWGGMNTEAFF
TRBJ2-5,TRBV11-2,TRBD1,few,TGTGCCAGCAGCTTAGGGGACAGTTTCGGAACCCAGTACTTC,CASSLGDSFGTQYF
TRBJ2-4,TRBV9,-,once,TGTGCCAGCAGCGCCACCACCCGGGACATTCAGTACTTC,CASSATTRDIQYF
TRBJ2-7,TRBV5-1,-,few,TGCGCCAGCAGCCCCCCCGGGAGCTACGAGCAGTACTTC,CASSPPGSYEQYF
TRBJ1-1,TRBV9,-,-,TGTGCCAGCAGCGTACAGGGGTCGCTCACTGAAGCTTTCTTT,CASSVQGSLTEAFF
TRBJ2-7,TRBV27,TRBD1,few,TGTGCCAGCATACAGGGGTCCGAGCAGTACTTC,CASIQGSEQYF
TRBJ1-2,TRBV6-6,TRBD1,many,TGTGCCAGCAGCCTCCGGGACAGGGGGTTTTATGGCTACACCTTC,CASSLRDRGFYGYTF
TRBJ2-7,TRBV6-2/TRBV6-3,-,few,TGTGCCAGCAGTTACTTGGACTACGAGCAGTACTTC,CASSYLDYEQYF
TRBJ1-1,TRBV12-3/TRBV12-4,-,-,TGTGCCAGCAGTTTTCGACGCTTCACTGAAGCTTTCTTT,CASSFRRFTEAFF
TRBJ2-5,TRBV4-1,TRBD2,-,TGCGCCAGCAGCCAAGACCCAGCGGGAGATCAAGAGACCCAGTACTTC,CASSQDPAGDQETQYF
TRBJ1-5,TRBV20-1,-,-,TGCAGTGCAACGGACGAAGGCAATCAGCCCCAGCATTTT,CSATDEGNQPQHF
TRBJ2-1,TRBV10-3,-,-,TGTGCCATCAGTGAGGGACTTGGGAATGAGCAGTTCTTC,CAISEGLGNEQFF
TRBJ1-1,TRBV5-8,-,-,TGTGCCAGCAGCCCTTCGACTGCTATAGAAGCTTTCTTT,CASSPSTAIEAFF
TRBJ1-1,TRBV29-1,-,-,TGCAGCGTTCTCGGGGCAGAAGCTTTCTTT,CSVLGAEAFF
TRBJ1-2,TRBV25-1,-,few,TGTGCCAGCAGCGCCGGGACGGTCTATGGCTACACCTTC,CASSAGTVYGYTF
TRBJ2-7,TRBV10-3,-,few,TGTGCCATCAGTCAATCTTACGAGCAGTACTTC,CAISQSYEQYF
TRBJ2-6,TRBV2,-,-,TGTGCCAGCAGTCAACGGGGTGGGGCCAACGTCCTGACTTTC,CASSQRGGANVLTF
TRBJ2-1,TRBV7-2,-,-,TGTGCCAGCAGCTTAGAATGGAATGAGCAGTTCTTC,CASSLEWNEQFF
TRBJ2-2,TRBV12-3/TRBV12-4,TRBD1,few,TGTGCCAGCAGGGGACAGGGGAACACCGGGGAGCTGTTTTTT,CASRGQGNTGELFF
TRBJ2-5,TRBV2,-,-,TGTGCCAGCAGGGAGGGGTCGGAGACCCAGTACTTC,CASREGSETQYF
TRBJ1-2,TRBV6-5,-,-,TGTGCCAGCAGTTACCAAAGGGACGGGGCCTATGGCTACACCTTC,CASSYQRDGAYGYTF
TRBJ1-1,TRBV6-5,TRBD1,few,TGTGCCAGCAGTTACGGGGACAGCACTGAAGCTTTCTTT,CASSYGDSTEAFF
TRBJ2-3,TRBV4-1,-,few,TGCGCCAGCAGCCTTACCCACCGGAGCACTAGCACAGATACGCAGTATTTT,CASSLTHRSTSTDTQYF
TRBJ2-5,TRBV6-2/TRBV6-3,-,-,TGTGCCAGCAGTGCCACCATTTTCGGAGGATTCCAAGAGACCCAGTACTTC,CASSATIFGGFQETQYF
TRBJ1-5,TRBV18,-,many,TGTGCCAGCTCACCGGGCCAGGGCATCAATCAGCCCCAGCATTTT,CASSPGQGINQPQHF
TRBJ1-2,TRBV4-2,-,-,TGTGCCAGCAACCTATATGGCACCCTCTATGGCTACACCTTC,CASNLYGTLYGYTF
TRBJ2-5,TRBV6-1,TRBD2,-,TGTGCCAGCAGTGAATTCGGGGGAGGGGTGGATCAAGAGACCCGGTACTTC,CASSEFGGGVDQETRYF
TRBJ1-2,TRBV5-1,-,many,TGCGCCAGCAGCCCTGGACAGAGCTATGGCTACACCTTC,CASSPGQSYGYTF
TRBJ2-3,TRBV5-1,TRBD2,-,TGCGCCAGCAACGGACTAGCGGGAGTTGGGACAGATACGCAGTATTTT,CASNGLAGVGTDTQYF
TRBJ2-1,TRBV6-5,TRBD1,few,TGTGCCAGCAGTTATAGGGGGCGCGGGAATGAGCAGTTCTTC,CASSYRGRGNEQFF
TRBJ2-3,TRBV12-3/TRBV12-4,-,-,TGTGCCAGCAGCCTCGACAGGCCGAGCACAGATACGCAGTATTTT,CASSLDRPSTDTQYF
TRBJ1-4,TRBV5-1,-,-,TGCGCCAGCAGCTACTCACAAATAAATGAAAAACTGTTTTTT,CASSYSQINEKLFF
TRBJ2-7,TRBV18,-,once,TGTGCCAGCTCACCAACTGTAGGGGGTCCCTACGAGCAGTACTTC,CASSPTVGGPYEQYF
TRBJ1-4,TRBV11-2,-,-,TGTGCCAGCAGCTTAGGGACAGTGTATTATGAAAAACTGTTTTTT,CASSLGTVYYEKLFF
TRBJ1-5,TRBV7-2,-,-,TGTGCCAGCAGCTTTGGGGGGGGAGAGCCCCAGCATTTT,CASSFGGGEPQHF
TRBJ2-3,TRBV4-2,TRBD2,-,TGTGCCAGCAGCCAGAAGACTAGCGGGATGGGGACAGATACGCAGTATTTT,CASSQKTSGMGTDTQYF
TRBJ2-2,TRBV12-3/TRBV12-4,-,few,TGTGCCAGCAGTTTTCGGGTCGTCACCGGGGAGCTGTTTTTT,CASSFRVVTGELFF
TRBJ1-3,TRBV21-1,-,-,TGTGCCAGCAGCAAAGCAGACTCTGGAAACACCATATATTTT,CASSKADSGNTIYF
TRBJ1-1,TRBV7-8,-,many,TGTGCCAGCAGCCCGGTAGTGGGGCAAGAAGCTTTCTTT,CASSPVVGQEAFF
TRBJ2-7,TRBV5-1,TRBD2,once,TGCGCCAGCAGCTTGGGACTAGCGGGCCCCTCCTACGAGCAGTACTTC,CASSLGLAGPSYEQYF
TRBJ2-1,TRBV5-1,TRBD2,-,TGCGCCAGCAGGGACGGACTAGTCTATGAGCAGTTCTTC,CASRDGLVYEQFF